The 22 T cell receptor beta chains below all came from one sample that was sequenced in a study of control samples from healthy donors and cancer patients. Generated by immunoSEQ multiplex PCR, the TCRdb table keeps only in-frame clones and is missing some. The data hold over 150,000 clones, with approximately 96% observed a single time. Sequenced sample: blood. The receptor set was obtained from a woman aged 30 to 39 in good health.

This clone was seen a handful of times. The chain uses TRBV6-5 and TRBJ1-1; no firm D call. Germline values: CDR1 MNHEY, CDR2 SVGAGI. The CDR3 loop spans 14 amino acids. The V end lost 7 bases, the J end lost 0 bases, and 12 bases lay between the germline ends. CDR3 sequence reads: CASIPLPLNTEAFF. CDR3 DNA: TGTGCCAGCATTCCCTTACCCCTGAACACTGAAGCTTTCTTT.

The chain joins TRBV5-6 to TRBJ1-4; no clear D. CDR3 size: 13 residues. Per germline, CDR1 SGHDT and CDR2 YYEEEE. Trimming left V 2 bases short and J 8 bases short, with 10 bases between. The CDR3 DNA reads as TGTGCCAGCAGCTTCCTGGTGAGGGAAAAACTGTTTTTT. Amino acids: CASSFLVREKLFF.

The V and J genes are TRBV6-6 and TRBJ1-1, with D perhaps matching TRBD1 (5 bases). V lost 9 bases and J lost 7, with 15 bases in between. Germline CDR1 is MNHNY and CDR2 is SVGAGI (reference sequence). The CDR3 contains 12 residues. The CDR3 region is CASSRVSGEAFF. Written as DNA, the CDR3 is TGTGCCAGTAGCAGGGTATCGGGTGAAGCTTTCTTT.

This sequence joins TRBV5-1 and TRBJ2-5; D unresolved. The length of the CDR3 is 13 residues. The ends were cut back, 4 bases at V and 1 base at J, with 8 bases in the middle. Germline V CDR1 and CDR2: SGHRS, YFSETQ. The chain's CDR3 is CASSPGRQETQYF. The CDR3 nucleotides read TGCGCCAGCAGCCCCGGGCGCCAAGAGACCCAGTACTTC. Combining the CDR3 with reference TRBV5-1 and TRBJ2-5 gives the whole variable domain KAGVTQTPRYLIKTRGQQVTLSCSPISGHRSVSWYQQTPGQGLQFLFEYFSETQRNKGNFPGRFSGRQFSNSRSEMNVSTLELGDSALYLCASSPGRQETQYFGPGTRLLVL.

The V call is TRBV12-3 or TRBV12-4, the J call TRBJ1-3; unclear D gene. The ends were cut back, 6 bases at V and 4 bases at J, with 7 bases in the middle. The CDR3 is 12 residues long. The CDR3 region is CASSLDGNTIYF. The DNA of the CDR3 is TGTGCCAGCAGCTTGGACGGAAACACCATATATTTT.

The chain carries TRBV6-6 and TRBJ2-6, with 8 bases identical to TRBD1. CDR1 is MNHNY and CDR2 is SVGAGI in the germline V gene (reference sequence). V was clipped by 5 bases and J by 0 bases; unmatched bases: 6. The CDR3 runs 17 residues. CDR3 region: CASSPWTGSSGANVLTF. CDR3 DNA sequence: TGTGCCAGCAGTCCTTGGACAGGGAGCTCTGGGGCCAACGTCCTGACTTTC.

The V call is TRBV3-1 (or the pseudogene TRBV3-2), the J call TRBJ2-7; D remains unclear. CDR1 and CDR2 from the germline V gene are LGHDT and YNNKEL (reference sequence). The V gene lost 4 bases and the J gene lost 2 bases, with 12 bases spanning the gap. The length of the CDR3 is 14 residues. The DNA of the CDR3 is TGTGCCAGCAGCCTGGGCAGAACCACCTACGAGCAGTACTTC. Its protein is CASSLGRTTYEQYF.

V and J are TRBV11-1 and TRBJ1-4; possible D gene TRBD1, 6 bases. CDR1 and CDR2 (germline): SGHAT, FQDESV (reference sequence). V lost 2 bases and J 2 bases, leaving 9 bases between the germline ends. There are 15 residues in the CDR3. The CDR3 DNA reads as TGTGCCAGCAGCTTAAGGGGGTCGACTAATGAAAAACTGTTTTTT. Translation: CASSLRGSTNEKLFF.

The V gene is TRBV14, the J gene TRBJ1-5, with unresolved D. Germline V gene lookup returns CDR1 SGHDN and CDR2 FVKESK. The V and J ends lost 0 bases and 11 bases respectively, with 17 bases between them. CDR3 length: 15 amino acids. Here the CDR3 DNA reads TGTGCCAGCAGCCAAGAGATCGGACCCATATCTTCCCAGCATTTT. It is translated as CASSQEIGPISSQHF.

This clone was counted once. This sequence joins TRBV18 and TRBJ2-7, with a tentative D call TRBD2 (6 bases). The CDR3 is made up of 12 amino acids. Germline CDR1 and CDR2: KGHSH and LQKENI. With 4 bases removed from V and 5 bases from J, the gap between germline ends came to 9 bases. The CDR3 loop reads CASSRGGDEQYF. CDR3 DNA: TGTGCCAGCTCACGGGGAGGAGACGAGCAGTACTTC.

The rearrangement joins TRBV16 to TRBJ1-4, with no clear D. The CDR3 sequence is 15 residues long. Germline CDR1 and CDR2: KGHSY and FQNENV. V lost 1 base and J 2 bases, leaving 8 bases between the germline ends. The CDR3 loop is CASSQFSGTNEKLFF. CDR3 in DNA: TGTGCCAGCAGCCAATTTTCTGGCACTAATGAAAAACTGTTTTTT.

The V and J genes are TRBV7-6 and TRBJ2-3; D perhaps matches TRBD2 (5 bases). CDR1 SGHVS and CDR2 FNYEAQ come from the germline V gene. CDR3 size: 15 residues. Trimming stripped 1 base from V and 1 base from J, with 9 bases between. The CDR3 spells CASSLGGPGTDTQYF. In DNA, the CDR3 is TGTGCCAGCAGCTTAGGAGGGCCAGGCACAGATACGCAGTATTTT.

The chain joins TRBV20-1 to TRBJ2-7; 11 bases are a match to TRBD2. Germline CDR1 DFQATT, CDR2 SNEGSKA (reference sequence). V trimming: 3 bases; J trimming: 5 bases; junction bases outside the gene matches: 6. This CDR3 spans 14 amino acids. CDR3 loop: CSASLGLAGHEQYF. As DNA, the CDR3 is TGCAGTGCTAGTCTCGGACTAGCGGGCCACGAGCAGTACTTC.

Comment on this clone: The DNA is omitted, as the CDR3 cannot be located on it reliably, and the CDR3 follows TCRdb's listing. The gene calls are TRBV21-1 and TRBJ2-3; TRBD2 is the table's D call, not checked against the DNA. TRBV21-1 is marked as a pseudogene. The CDR3 length equals 19 residues, ends included. The CDR3 here is CASSKFEVAGGAYTDTQYF.

Only one count was recorded for this clone. The rearrangement joins TRBV9 to TRBJ2-1; 8 bases are a match to TRBD1. The CDR3 totals 17 residues. Germline CDR1 and CDR2: SGDLS and YYNGEE. Unmatched junction bases numbered 9, after V lost 4 bases and J lost 0 bases. CDR3 DNA sequence: TGTGCCAGCAGCCCGTCGGGACAGGAGAGCTCCTACAATGAGCAGTTCTTC. Its protein product is CASSPSGQESSYNEQFF.

CDR3 in DNA: TGTGCCACCAGCAGTTCAGTGAGCTCCTATAATTCACCCCTCCACTTT. Its protein is CATSSSVSSYNSPLHF. The chain couples TRBV15 to TRBJ1-6; no clear D. Trimming shortened V by 3 bases and J by 0 bases, and 9 bases separated the two germline ends. The CDR3 length is 16 residues. CDR1 and CDR2 from the germline V gene are LNHNV and YYDKDF (reference sequence).

CDR3 nucleotides: TGTGCCAGCCTCGAGACGGGGGACACTGAAGCTTTCTTT. This gives the protein CASLETGDTEAFF. The chain links TRBV28 to TRBJ1-1; D possibly corresponds to TRBD1 (5 bases). Looked up from germline, CDR1 is MDHEN and CDR2 is SYDVKM. The CDR3 is 13 residues long. The V and J ends lost 8 bases and 3 bases respectively, with 13 bases between them.

This clone counts as medium-sized (0.01 to 0.1%). CDR3 nucleotides: TGCGCCAGCAGCCACCGGACAGGGGACGAGCAGTACTTC. It yields the protein CASSHRTGDEQYF. The chain combines TRBV4-1 with TRBJ2-7; 9 bases fit TRBD1. The CDR3 is made up of 13 amino acids. The V gene end was trimmed by 3 bases and the J gene end by 5 bases; junction bases not matched to a gene: 2. Germline-derived CDR1 and CDR2 are MGHRA and YSYEKL.

This clone showed up just once. The rearrangement uses TRBV5-4 and TRBJ2-5; 9 nucleotides agree with TRBD1. The trim removed 2 bases at V and 1 base at J, leaving 6 bases unmatched. Germline CDR1 reads SGHNT; CDR2 reads YYREEE (reference sequence). The CDR3 sequence is 16 residues long. The CDR3 is CASSFSMGQGQETQYF. For the CDR3, the DNA is TGTGCCAGCAGCTTTTCTATGGGACAGGGCCAAGAGACCCAGTACTTC. The entire variable domain, with the rest obtained from reference TRBV5-4 and TRBJ2-5, is as follows: ETGVTQSPTHLIKTRGQQVTLRCSSQSGHNTVSWYQQALGQGPQFIFQYYREEENGRGNFPPRFSGLQFPNYSSELNVNALELDDSALYLCASSFSMGQGQETQYFGPGTRLLVL.

The chain has TRBV5-4 and TRBJ2-5; D remains unclear. Per the germline V gene, CDR1 is SGHNT and CDR2 is YYREEE (reference sequence). The CDR3 contains 14 residues. With 2 bases removed from V and 2 bases from J, the gap between germline ends came to 10 bases. The CDR3 protein is CASSFPGRQETQYF. The CDR3 bases are TGTGCCAGCAGCTTCCCGGGCAGACAAGAGACCCAGTACTTC.

This sequence joins TRBV3-1 (or the pseudogene TRBV3-2) and TRBJ1-5; 10 nucleotides align to TRBD1. The CDR3 sequence is 15 residues long. Germline CDR1 is LGHDT and CDR2 is YNNKEL (reference sequence). V was clipped by 5 bases and J by 5 bases; unmatched bases: 6. The CDR3 here is CASSARQGAYQPQHF. The CDR3, as DNA: TGTGCCAGCAGCGCCAGACAGGGGGCTTATCAGCCCCAGCATTTT.

The V and J genes are TRBV18 and TRBJ1-1, with a tentative D call TRBD1 (6 bases). The V gene's germline CDR1 is KGHSH and CDR2 LQKENI. This CDR3 is built from 13 residues. V shed 3 bases and J shed 8 bases, with 13 bases lying between them. The CDR3 is CASSPTGLREAFF. CDR3 DNA: TGTGCCAGCTCACCGACAGGCCTGAGGGAAGCTTTCTTT.